The 24 T cell receptor beta chains presented below share a single source sample, sequenced in a study of Ad26.COV2.S vaccination and SARS-CoV-2 variants. As to treatment: roughly 20 received Ad26.COV2.S at low or high dose, single or two shots; about 5 received placebo; per-sample allocation not given. Repertoires come from day 63 after the first vaccine or placebo injection. Sequenced by immunoSEQ multiplex PCR; TCRdb stores in-frame clones only, minus some. The sample records about 350,000 clones, more than 85% being singletons. The sample in question was peripheral blood, obtained in a trial of Ad26.COV2.S vaccine versus placebo. These TCRs come from a person between 18 and 65 years old who received the Ad26.COV2.S COVID-19 vaccine or a placebo.

V usage is TRBV7-6 and J usage is TRBJ2-5, with 13 bases matching TRBD2. There are 15 residues in the CDR3. CDR1 is SGHVS and CDR2 is FNYEAQ in the germline V gene. Unmatched junction bases numbered 4, after V lost 5 bases and J lost 4 bases. The CDR3 loop reads CASSPGTSGVETQYF. The CDR3 region has the DNA TGTGCCAGCAGCCCAGGGACTAGCGGGGTAGAGACCCAGTACTTC.

The chain uses TRBV7-9 and TRBJ1-1; D remains ambiguous. Trimming took off 1 base at V and 1 base at J, with 10 bases between the two ends. Germline CDR1 reads SEHNR; CDR2 reads FQNEAQ (reference sequence). The CDR3 contains 15 residues. CDR3 sequence (DNA): TGTGCCAGCAGCTTAGGCTCACGATCGAACACTGAAGCTTTCTTT. Protein product: CASSLGSRSNTEAFF.

The chain combines TRBV10-3 with TRBJ1-4; TRBD1 agrees at 10 bases. Germline-derived CDR1 and CDR2 are ENHRY and SYGVKD. The CDR3 has 15 amino acids. Losses at the gene ends were 6 bases for V and 6 bases for J; bases not matched to a gene: 7. CDR3 in amino acids: CAIRPSGTGDEKLFF. CDR3 nucleotides: TGTGCCATCAGGCCTTCCGGGACAGGGGATGAAAAACTGTTTTTT.

This sequence joins TRBV2 and TRBJ2-2; TRBD2 matches at 9 bases. The germline CDR1 and CDR2 sequences are SNHLY and FYNNEI. The V segment lost 10 bases and the J segment 5 bases; nucleotides outside the gene matches: 14. This CDR3 contains 16 residues. The CDR3 nucleotides are TGTGCCACTGGGGGAGCGGGAGGTTTATGGACCGGGGAGCTGTTTTTT. This sequence encodes CATGGAGGLWTGELFF.

The chain joins TRBV19 to TRBJ1-5; D possibly corresponds to TRBD1 (6 bases). Trimming pared 4 bases from V and 5 bases from J, leaving 12 bases between. The germline gives CDR1 LNHDA, CDR2 SQIVND (reference sequence). The CDR3 loop spans 14 amino acids. The CDR3 DNA follows: TGTGCCAGTAGTAAAGGGACAACCGATCAGCCCCAGCATTTT. Translating it yields CASSKGTTDQPQHF.

V usage is TRBV29-1 and J usage is TRBJ1-1; D gene uncertain. Germline V gene lookup returns CDR1 SQVTM and CDR2 ANQGSEA. Trimming stripped 2 bases from V and 0 bases from J, with 10 bases between. CDR3 size: 14 residues. CDR3 amino acids: CSVEIRALNTEAFF. CDR3 in DNA: TGCAGCGTTGAAATCCGAGCCCTGAACACTGAAGCTTTCTTT.

This chain uses TRBV5-1 with TRBJ2-2; D is undetermined. There are 13 residues in the CDR3. Trimming stripped 4 bases from V and 4 bases from J, with 8 bases between. The germline V gene has CDR1 SGHRS and CDR2 YFSETQ. The chain's CDR3 is CASSLRPTGELFF. The CDR3 region has the DNA TGCGCCAGCAGCCTAAGACCCACCGGGGAGCTGTTTTTT.

This chain connects TRBV27 to TRBJ1-6; D not resolved. The CDR3 spans 14 residues. V was shortened by 4 bases and J by 10 bases, with 14 bases between the two germline ends. CDR1 and CDR2 (germline): MNHEY, SMNVEV (reference sequence). The CDR3 DNA reads TGTGCCAGCAGTTACGGGGTGCCCGGGTCACCCCTCCACTTT. Amino acids: CASSYGVPGSPLHF.

V gene TRBV25-1 combines with J gene TRBJ1-1; D gene unclear. The germline CDR1 and CDR2 sequences are MGHDK and SYGVNS. This CDR3 has 15 amino acids. Between the trimmed V and J ends, which lost 2 bases and 0 bases, there was a span of 10 bases. The CDR3: CASSEVGRVNTEAFF. The CDR3 DNA is TGTGCCAGCAGTGAAGTTGGGCGGGTGAACACTGAAGCTTTCTTT.

The rearrangement joins TRBV23-1 to TRBJ2-7; 9 nucleotides match TRBD1. TRBV23-1 is sorted into the ORF group, with uncertain function. This CDR3 spans 15 amino acids. The V segment lost 3 bases and the J segment 4 bases; nucleotides outside the gene matches: 7. The CDR3 sequence is CASSHGQGTGYEQYF. CDR3 bases: TGCGCCAGCAGTCACGGACAGGGGACAGGATACGAGCAGTACTTC.

The rearrangement links TRBV27 to TRBJ1-4, with a weak D call TRBD1 (5 bases). CDR3 length equals 15 residues. Trimming cost V 6 bases and J 3 bases, with 14 bases left between them. Germline CDR1 MNHEY, CDR2 SMNVEV (reference sequence). The CDR3 region is CASSTRARPNEKLFF. CDR3 sequence (DNA): TGTGCCAGCAGCACCAGGGCCCGGCCTAATGAAAAACTGTTTTTT.

The chain employs TRBV6-2 or TRBV6-3 and TRBJ1-1; D is possibly TRBD1 (5 bases). Germline V gene lookup returns CDR1 MNHEY and CDR2 SVGEGT. Trimming shortened V by 2 bases and J by 6 bases, and 7 bases separated the two germline ends. The length of the CDR3 is 12 residues. The CDR3 reads CASSYETAEAFF. The CDR3 DNA reads as TGTGCCAGCAGTTACGAGACAGCTGAAGCTTTCTTT.

V gene TRBV4-2 combines with J gene TRBJ2-1; TRBD2 aligns across 9 bases. The CDR3 loop spans 14 amino acids. Unmatched junction bases numbered 2, after V lost 4 bases and J lost 4 bases. The germline V gene encodes CDR1 LGHNA and CDR2 YNFKEQ. The CDR3 protein is CASSPGLAYNEQFF. In DNA form, the CDR3 reads TGTGCCAGCAGCCCGGGACTAGCATACAATGAGCAGTTCTTC.

The chain carries TRBV28 and TRBJ1-5; D may be TRBD1 (5 bases). Trimming removed 2 bases from V and 7 bases from J, with 12 bases in between. This CDR3 has 14 residues. Germline CDR1 MDHEN, CDR2 SYDVKM. The CDR3 region has the DNA TGTGCCAGCAGTTTACCAGGGCGGAGACAGCCCCAGCATTTT. The encoded protein is CASSLPGRRQPQHF.

The rearrangement links TRBV2 to TRBJ1-2, with unresolved D. The CDR3 runs to 13 residues. CDR1 is SNHLY and CDR2 is FYNNEI in the germline V gene. V lost 5 bases to trimming and J lost 8 bases, with 15 bases between them. The CDR3 bases are TGTGCCAGCAGTTTACAGCCCCGCGGAGGCTACACCTTC. Protein sequence: CASSLQPRGGYTF.

This chain links TRBV10-3 with TRBJ2-3; D gene uncertain. Germline assignment: CDR1 ENHRY and CDR2 SYGVKD. V was shortened by 5 bases and J by 2 bases, with 11 bases between the two germline ends. CDR3 length: 14 amino acids. In nucleotides, the CDR3 is TGTGCCATCAGTAGCCAGAGAGACACAGATACGCAGTATTTT. This sequence encodes CAISSQRDTDTQYF.

This chain connects TRBV24-1 to TRBJ2-3, with 10 bases lining up with TRBD1. Germline-derived CDR1 and CDR2 are KGHDR and SFDVKD. The CDR3 totals 15 residues. V gave up 5 bases and J gave up 4 bases; unmatched junction bases: 5. CDR3 nucleotides: TGTGCCACCAGTGCCGGGACAGGGGACGCAGATACGCAGTATTTT. As protein: CATSAGTGDADTQYF.

This clone was seen just once. The V and J genes are TRBV11-1 and TRBJ2-1; the match to TRBD1 covers 9 bases. J lost 8 bases, V lost 1 base, and 6 bases had no gene match. The CDR3 has 15 amino acids. CDR1 and CDR2 from the germline V gene are SGHAT and FQDESV (reference sequence). CDR3 sequence reads: CASSLETGGFYEQFF. The CDR3 DNA sequence: TGTGCCAGCAGCTTAGAAACAGGGGGCTTTTATGAGCAGTTCTTC.

V is TRBV30 and J is TRBJ1-1, with a weak D call TRBD1 (6 bases). The CDR3 totals 12 residues. V was clipped by 0 bases and J by 6 bases, with 8 bases between them. The germline V gene encodes CDR1 GTSNPN and CDR2 SVGIG (reference sequence). Here the CDR3 reads CAWSVRGAEAFF. The CDR3 DNA is TGTGCCTGGAGTGTAAGGGGGGCTGAAGCTTTCTTT.

The J gene is TRBJ2-1, the V gene TRBV30; 9 bases are a match to TRBD2. This CDR3 contains 13 residues. Germline assignment: CDR1 GTSNPN and CDR2 SVGIG (reference sequence). J was trimmed by 5 bases and V by 3 bases; bases with no gene match: 2. Here the CDR3 DNA reads TGTGCCTGGAGGACTAGCGGCGACAATGAGCAGTTCTTC. Translating gives CAWRTSGDNEQFF.

The chain employs TRBV27 and TRBJ1-5, with TRBD1 matching over 7 bases. Germline V gene data show CDR1 as MNHEY and CDR2 as SMNVEV (reference sequence). The CDR3 length is 17 residues. J was trimmed by 7 bases and V by 7 bases; bases with no gene match: 19. The CDR3 protein is CASITPRTGFIAQPQHF. In DNA form, the CDR3 reads TGTGCCAGCATTACTCCCCGGACAGGTTTTATTGCCCAGCCCCAGCATTTT.

The rearrangement joins TRBV2 to TRBJ1-1; 7 bases align to TRBD1. The CDR3 length is 13 residues. CDR1 is SNHLY, CDR2 FYNNEI, per germline. The V segment lost 4 bases and the J segment 3 bases; nucleotides outside the gene matches: 2. The CDR3 DNA reads as TGTGCCAGCAGTGGTGACAGGGACACTGAAGCTTTCTTT. This sequence encodes CASSGDRDTEAFF. Variable domain in full (rest from reference TRBV2 and TRBJ1-1): EPEVTQTPSHQVTQMGQEVILRCVPISNHLYFYWYRQILGQKVEFLVSFYNNEISEKSEIFDDQFSVERPDGSNFTLKIRSTKLEDSAMYFCASSGDRDTEAFFGQGTRLTVV.

The rearrangement links TRBV19 to TRBJ2-7, with 9 bases that match TRBD1. The CDR3 sequence is 15 residues long. Germline-derived CDR1 and CDR2 are LNHDA and SQIVND (reference sequence). V lost 3 bases, J lost 1 base, and 4 bases stayed unmatched. The CDR3 is CASSIPGTGSYEQYF. CDR3 in DNA: TGTGCCAGTAGTATCCCCGGGACAGGGTCCTACGAGCAGTACTTC.

This clone occurred a few times. The chain employs TRBV7-3 and TRBJ2-2; no clear D. Trimming shortened V by 0 bases and J by 6 bases, and 8 bases separated the two germline ends. Germline-derived CDR1 and CDR2 are SGHTA and FQGTGA. The CDR3 covers 14 residues. DNA for the CDR3: TGTGCCAGCAGCTTAACGTTTCAGTCCGGGGAGCTGTTTTTT. Its protein product is CASSLTFQSGELFF.